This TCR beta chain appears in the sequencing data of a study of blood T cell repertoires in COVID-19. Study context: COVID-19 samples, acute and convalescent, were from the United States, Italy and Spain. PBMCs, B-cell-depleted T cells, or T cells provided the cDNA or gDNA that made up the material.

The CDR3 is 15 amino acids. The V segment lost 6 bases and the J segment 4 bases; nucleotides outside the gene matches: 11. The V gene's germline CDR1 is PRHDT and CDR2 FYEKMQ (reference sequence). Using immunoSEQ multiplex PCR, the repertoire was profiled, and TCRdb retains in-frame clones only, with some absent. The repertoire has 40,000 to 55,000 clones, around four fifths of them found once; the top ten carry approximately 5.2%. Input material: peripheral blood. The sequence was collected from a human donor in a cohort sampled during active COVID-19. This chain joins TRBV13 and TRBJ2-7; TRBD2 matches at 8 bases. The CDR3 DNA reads TGTGCCAGCAGACCAACCGGGACTAGGGCTTACGAGCAGTACTTC. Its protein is CASRPTGTRAYEQYF.